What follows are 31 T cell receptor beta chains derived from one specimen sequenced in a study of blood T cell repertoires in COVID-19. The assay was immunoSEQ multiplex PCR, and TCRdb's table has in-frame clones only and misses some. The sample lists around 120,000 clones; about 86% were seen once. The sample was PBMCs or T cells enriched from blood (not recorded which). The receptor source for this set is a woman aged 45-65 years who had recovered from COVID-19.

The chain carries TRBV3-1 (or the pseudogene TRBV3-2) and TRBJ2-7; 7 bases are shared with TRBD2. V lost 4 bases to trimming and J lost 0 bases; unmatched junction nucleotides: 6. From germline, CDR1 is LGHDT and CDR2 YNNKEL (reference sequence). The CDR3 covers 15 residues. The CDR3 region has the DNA TGTGCCAGCAGCCCCCCCGGGGGGAGCTCCTACGAGCAGTACTTC. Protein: CASSPPGGSSYEQYF.

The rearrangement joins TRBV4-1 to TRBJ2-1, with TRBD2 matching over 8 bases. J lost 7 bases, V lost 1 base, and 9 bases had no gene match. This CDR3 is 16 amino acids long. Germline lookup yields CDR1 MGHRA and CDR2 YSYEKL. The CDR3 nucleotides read TGCGCCAGCAGCCAAGGGGAGAGCGGGGGTTGGAATGAGCAGTTCTTC. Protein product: CASSQGESGGWNEQFF.

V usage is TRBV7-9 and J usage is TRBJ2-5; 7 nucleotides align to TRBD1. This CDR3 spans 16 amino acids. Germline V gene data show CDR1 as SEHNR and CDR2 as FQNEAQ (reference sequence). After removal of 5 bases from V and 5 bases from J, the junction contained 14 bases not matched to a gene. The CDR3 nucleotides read TGTGCCAGCAGCATCCGTGGGCAGGGGGTTTATGAGACCCAGTACTTC. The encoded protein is CASSIRGQGVYETQYF.

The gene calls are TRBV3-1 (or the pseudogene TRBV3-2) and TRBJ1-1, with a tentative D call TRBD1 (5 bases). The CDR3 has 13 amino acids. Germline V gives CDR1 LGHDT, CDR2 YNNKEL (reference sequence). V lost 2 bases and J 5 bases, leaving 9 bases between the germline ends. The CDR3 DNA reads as TGTGCCAGCAGCCAACCGGGGGGTACTGAAGCTTTCTTT. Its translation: CASSQPGGTEAFF.

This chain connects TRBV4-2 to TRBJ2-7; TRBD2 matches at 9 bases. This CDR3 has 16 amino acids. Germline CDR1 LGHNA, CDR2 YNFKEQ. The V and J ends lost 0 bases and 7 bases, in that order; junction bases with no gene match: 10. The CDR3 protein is CASSQDMAGGPVEQYF. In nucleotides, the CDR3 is TGTGCCAGCAGCCAAGATATGGCGGGGGGGCCTGTTGAGCAGTACTTC.

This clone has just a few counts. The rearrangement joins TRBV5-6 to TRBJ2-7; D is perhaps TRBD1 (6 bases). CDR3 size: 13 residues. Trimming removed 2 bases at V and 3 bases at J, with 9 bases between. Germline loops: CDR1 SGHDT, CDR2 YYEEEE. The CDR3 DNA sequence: TGTGCCAGCAGCTTCTCAGGGGACTACGAGCAGTACTTC. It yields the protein CASSFSGDYEQYF.

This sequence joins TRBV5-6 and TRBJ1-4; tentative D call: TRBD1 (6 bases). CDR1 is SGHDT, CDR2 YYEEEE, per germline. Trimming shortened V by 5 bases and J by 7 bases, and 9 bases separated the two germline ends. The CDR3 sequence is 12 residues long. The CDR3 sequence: CASRRGGEKLFF. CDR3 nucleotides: TGTGCCAGCAGGCGAGGGGGTGAAAAACTGTTTTTT.

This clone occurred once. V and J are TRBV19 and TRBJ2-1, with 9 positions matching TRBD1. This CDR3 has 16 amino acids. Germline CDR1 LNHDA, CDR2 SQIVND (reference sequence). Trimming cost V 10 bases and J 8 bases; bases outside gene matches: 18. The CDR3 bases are TGTGCCACGACGGGGACAGGGACCACCAAACAATATGAGCAGTTCTTC. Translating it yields CATTGTGTTKQYEQFF.

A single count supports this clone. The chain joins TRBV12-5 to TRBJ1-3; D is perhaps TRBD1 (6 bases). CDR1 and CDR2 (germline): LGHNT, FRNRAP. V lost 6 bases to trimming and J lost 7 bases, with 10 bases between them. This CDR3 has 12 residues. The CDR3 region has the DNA TGTGCTAGTGGCCTTACAGGGAACACCATATATTTT. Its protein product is CASGLTGNTIYF.

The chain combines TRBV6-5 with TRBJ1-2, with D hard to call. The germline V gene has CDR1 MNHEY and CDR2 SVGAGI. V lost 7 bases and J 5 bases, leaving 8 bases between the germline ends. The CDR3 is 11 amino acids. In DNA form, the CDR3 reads TGTGCCAGCATACAGTCATATGGCTACACCTTC. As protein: CASIQSYGYTF.

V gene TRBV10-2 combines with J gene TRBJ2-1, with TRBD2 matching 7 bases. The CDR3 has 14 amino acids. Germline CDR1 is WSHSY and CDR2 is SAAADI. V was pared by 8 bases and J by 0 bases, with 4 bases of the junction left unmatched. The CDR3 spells CASSGGNSYNEQFF. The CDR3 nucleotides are TGCGCCAGCTCCGGGGGGAACTCCTACAATGAGCAGTTCTTC.

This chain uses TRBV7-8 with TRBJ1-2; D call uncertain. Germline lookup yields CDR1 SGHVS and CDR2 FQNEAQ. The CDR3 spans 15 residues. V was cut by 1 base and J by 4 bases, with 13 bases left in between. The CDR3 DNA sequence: TGTGCCAGCAGCTTAGTTTTAGCCTCATCCTATGGCTACACCTTC. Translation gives CASSLVLASSYGYTF.

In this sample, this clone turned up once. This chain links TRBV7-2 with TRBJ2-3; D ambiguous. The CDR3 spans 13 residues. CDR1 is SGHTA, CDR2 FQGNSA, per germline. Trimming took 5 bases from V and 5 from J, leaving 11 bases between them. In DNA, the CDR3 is TGTGCCAGCAGCACCCAATCCGGAGATACGCAGTATTTT. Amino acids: CASSTQSGDTQYF.

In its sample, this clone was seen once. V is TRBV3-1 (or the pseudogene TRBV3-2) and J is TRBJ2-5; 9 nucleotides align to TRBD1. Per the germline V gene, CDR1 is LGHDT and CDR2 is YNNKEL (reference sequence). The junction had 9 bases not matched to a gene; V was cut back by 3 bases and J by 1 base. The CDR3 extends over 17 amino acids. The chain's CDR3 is CASSQTYSGQGQETQYF. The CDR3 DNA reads TGTGCCAGCAGCCAGACTTATTCGGGACAGGGCCAAGAGACCCAGTACTTC.

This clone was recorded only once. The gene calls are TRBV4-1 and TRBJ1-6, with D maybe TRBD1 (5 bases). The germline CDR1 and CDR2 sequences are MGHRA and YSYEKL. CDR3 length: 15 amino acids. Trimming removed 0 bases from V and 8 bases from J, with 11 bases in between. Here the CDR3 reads CASSQDQGWDSPLHF. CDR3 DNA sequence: TGCGCCAGCAGCCAAGACCAGGGCTGGGATTCACCCCTCCACTTT.

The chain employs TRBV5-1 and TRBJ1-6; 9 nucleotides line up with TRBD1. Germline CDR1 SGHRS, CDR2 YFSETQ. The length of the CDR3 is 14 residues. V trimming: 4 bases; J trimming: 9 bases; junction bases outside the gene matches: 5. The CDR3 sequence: CASSPGQGGSPLHF. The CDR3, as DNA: TGCGCCAGCAGCCCGGGACAGGGTGGTTCACCCCTCCACTTT. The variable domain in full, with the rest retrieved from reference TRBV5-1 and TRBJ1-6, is KAGVTQTPRYLIKTRGQQVTLSCSPISGHRSVSWYQQTPGQGLQFLFEYFSETQRNKGNFPGRFSGRQFSNSRSEMNVSTLELGDSALYLCASSPGQGGSPLHFGNGTRLTVT.

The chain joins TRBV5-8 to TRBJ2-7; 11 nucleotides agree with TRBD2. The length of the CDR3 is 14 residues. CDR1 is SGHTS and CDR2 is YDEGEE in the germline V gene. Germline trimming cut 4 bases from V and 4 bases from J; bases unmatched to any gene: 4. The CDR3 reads CASSPGTSGYEQYF. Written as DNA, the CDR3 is TGTGCCAGCAGCCCCGGGACTAGCGGATACGAGCAGTACTTC.

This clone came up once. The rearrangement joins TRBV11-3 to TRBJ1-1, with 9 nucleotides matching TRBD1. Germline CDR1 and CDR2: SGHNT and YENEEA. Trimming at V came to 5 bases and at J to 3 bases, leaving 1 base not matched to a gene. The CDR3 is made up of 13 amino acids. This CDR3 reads CASSRQGDTEAFF. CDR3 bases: TGTGCCAGCAGCCGACAGGGGGACACTGAAGCTTTCTTT.

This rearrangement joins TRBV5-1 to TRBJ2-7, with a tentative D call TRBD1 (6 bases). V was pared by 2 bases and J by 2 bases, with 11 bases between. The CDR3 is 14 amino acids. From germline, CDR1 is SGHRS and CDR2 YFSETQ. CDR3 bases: TGCGCCAGCAGCTTTGGGGGCCCCACCTACGAGCAGTACTTC. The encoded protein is CASSFGGPTYEQYF.

For the CDR3, the DNA is TGTGCCAGCAGTTACGGGTCACAGACGAACACCGGGGAGCTGTTTTTT. Residues: CASSYGSQTNTGELFF. The chain has TRBV6-5 and TRBJ2-2, with D uncertain. Germline loops: CDR1 MNHEY, CDR2 SVGAGI. With 2 bases removed from V and 0 bases from J, the gap between germline ends came to 10 bases. The CDR3 has 16 residues.

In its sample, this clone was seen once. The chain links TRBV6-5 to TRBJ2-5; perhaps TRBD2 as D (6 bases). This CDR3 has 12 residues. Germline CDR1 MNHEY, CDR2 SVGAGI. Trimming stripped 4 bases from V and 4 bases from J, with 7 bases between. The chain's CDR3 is CASSWRGETQYF. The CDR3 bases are TGTGCCAGCAGTTGGAGGGGAGAGACCCAGTACTTC.

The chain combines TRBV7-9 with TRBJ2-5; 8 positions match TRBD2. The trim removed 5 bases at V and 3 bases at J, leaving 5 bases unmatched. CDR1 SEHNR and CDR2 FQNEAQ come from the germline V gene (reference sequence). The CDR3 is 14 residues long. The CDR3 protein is CASSHPGLEETQYF. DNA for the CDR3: TGTGCCAGCAGCCATCCGGGACTAGAAGAGACCCAGTACTTC.

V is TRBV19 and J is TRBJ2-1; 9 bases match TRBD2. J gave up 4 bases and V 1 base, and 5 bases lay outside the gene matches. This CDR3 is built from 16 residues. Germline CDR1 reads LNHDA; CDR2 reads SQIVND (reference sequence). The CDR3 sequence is CASSIGPLAGYNEQFF. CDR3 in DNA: TGTGCCAGTAGTATAGGCCCCCTAGCGGGGTACAATGAGCAGTTCTTC.

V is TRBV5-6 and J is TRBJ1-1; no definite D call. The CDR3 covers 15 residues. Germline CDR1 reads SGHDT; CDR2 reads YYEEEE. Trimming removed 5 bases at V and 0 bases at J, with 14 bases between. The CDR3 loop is CASRSLGGVNTEAFF. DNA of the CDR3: TGTGCCAGCAGGAGTTTAGGCGGGGTGAACACTGAAGCTTTCTTT.

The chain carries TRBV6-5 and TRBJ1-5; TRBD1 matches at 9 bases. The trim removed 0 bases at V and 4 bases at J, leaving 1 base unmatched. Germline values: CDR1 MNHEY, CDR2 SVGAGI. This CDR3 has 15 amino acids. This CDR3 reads CASSYSDRGNQPQHF. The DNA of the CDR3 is TGTGCCAGCAGTTACTCGGACAGGGGTAATCAGCCCCAGCATTTT.

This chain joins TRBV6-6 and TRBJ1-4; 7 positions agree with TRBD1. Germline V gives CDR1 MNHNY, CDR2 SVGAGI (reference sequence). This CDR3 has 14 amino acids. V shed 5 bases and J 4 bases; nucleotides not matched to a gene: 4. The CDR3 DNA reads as TGTGCCAGCAGTAACAGGGGTGATAATGAAAAACTGTTTTTT. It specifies CASSNRGDNEKLFF.

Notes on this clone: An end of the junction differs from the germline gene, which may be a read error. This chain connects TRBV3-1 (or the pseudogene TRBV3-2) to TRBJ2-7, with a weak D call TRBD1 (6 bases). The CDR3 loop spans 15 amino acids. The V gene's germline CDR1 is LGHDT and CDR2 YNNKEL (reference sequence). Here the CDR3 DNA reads TGTGCCAGCAGCCCATTCCTTGGGGGCGCCCGCGGGTTAGACTTC. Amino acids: CASSPFLGGARGLDF.

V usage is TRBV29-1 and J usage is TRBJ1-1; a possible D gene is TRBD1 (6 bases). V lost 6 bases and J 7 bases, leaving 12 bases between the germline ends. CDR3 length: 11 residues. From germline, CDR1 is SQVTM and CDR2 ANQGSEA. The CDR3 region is CSVPTGHEAFF. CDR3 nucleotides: TGCAGCGTCCCAACAGGGCATGAAGCTTTCTTT.

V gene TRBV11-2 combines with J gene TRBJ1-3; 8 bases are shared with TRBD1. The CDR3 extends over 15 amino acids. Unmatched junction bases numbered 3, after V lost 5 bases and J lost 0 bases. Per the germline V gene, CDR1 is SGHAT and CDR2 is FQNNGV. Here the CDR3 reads CASSTGQGSGNTIYF. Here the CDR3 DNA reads TGTGCCAGCAGCACCGGACAGGGCTCTGGAAACACCATATATTTT.

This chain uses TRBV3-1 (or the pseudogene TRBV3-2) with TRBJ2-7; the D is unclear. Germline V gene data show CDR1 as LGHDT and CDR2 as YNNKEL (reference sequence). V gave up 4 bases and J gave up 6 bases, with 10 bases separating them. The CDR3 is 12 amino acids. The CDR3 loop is CASSPGVREQYF. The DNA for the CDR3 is TGTGCCAGCAGCCCAGGTGTGCGCGAGCAGTACTTC.

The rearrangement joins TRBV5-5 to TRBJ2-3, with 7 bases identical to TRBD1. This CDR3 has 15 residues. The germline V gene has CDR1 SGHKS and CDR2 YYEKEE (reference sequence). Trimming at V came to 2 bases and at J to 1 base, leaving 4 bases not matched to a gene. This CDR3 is CASSFWGQRTDTQYF. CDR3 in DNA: TGTGCCAGCAGCTTCTGGGGACAGCGCACAGATACGCAGTATTTT. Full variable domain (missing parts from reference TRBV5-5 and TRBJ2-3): DAGVTQSPTHLIKTRGQQVTLRCSPISGHKSVSWYQQVLGQGPQFIFQYYEKEERGRGNFPDRFSARQFPNYSSELNVNALLLGDSALYLCASSFWGQRTDTQYFGPGTRLTVL.